A single sample gave rise to the 15 T cell receptor beta chains below, sequenced in a study of blood T cell repertoires in COVID-19. Measured with immunoSEQ multiplex PCR; TCRdb has only the in-frame clones, and not every one. The table shows 250,000 to 300,000 clones, with under 90% occurring only once. Sequenced sample: PBMCs or T cells enriched from blood (not recorded which). The receptor set was obtained from a man aged 25 to 40 with acute COVID-19.

The chain joins TRBV11-3 to TRBJ2-2; TRBD2 agrees at 9 bases. The CDR3 runs 16 residues. CDR1 and CDR2 from the germline V gene are SGHNT and YENEEA. Trimming took 6 bases from V and 1 from J; bases not matched to a gene: 6. CDR3 coding DNA: TGTGCCAGCAGTTCCAGCGGGGGGCTGAACACCGGGGAGCTGTTTTTT. It translates to CASSSSGGLNTGELFF.

V is TRBV4-2 and J is TRBJ2-5; 11 positions agree with TRBD2. CDR1 and CDR2 from the germline V gene are LGHNA and YNFKEQ. The V and J ends lost 2 bases and 3 bases, in that order; junction bases with no gene match: 2. CDR3 size: 15 residues. The CDR3 region has the DNA TGTGCCAGCAGCCAAACGACTAGCGGGGAAGAGACCCAGTACTTC. It yields the protein CASSQTTSGEETQYF.

The chain couples TRBV2 to TRBJ1-2; D is undetermined. The V end was cut by 2 bases, the J end by 8 bases, with 9 bases between. This CDR3 is built from 12 residues. CDR1 is SNHLY, CDR2 FYNNEI, per germline. CDR3 bases: TGTGCCAGCAGTGAATTTCCAGAAGGCTACACCTTC. It translates to CASSEFPEGYTF.

This chain links TRBV4-3 with TRBJ1-2; TRBD1 matches 7 bases. Losses at the gene ends were 0 bases for V and 4 bases for J; bases not matched to a gene: 5. Germline values: CDR1 LGHNA, CDR2 YSLEER. The CDR3 has 15 amino acids. CDR3 loop: CASSQEEGGSYGYTF. The CDR3 bases are TGCGCCAGCAGCCAAGAAGAAGGGGGCAGCTATGGCTACACCTTC.

The rearrangement uses TRBV5-1 and TRBJ2-3, with 7 bases matching TRBD2. With 4 bases clipped from V and 4 bases from J, the junction kept 3 bases outside the gene matches. Germline values: CDR1 SGHRS, CDR2 YFSETQ. This CDR3 has 13 residues. DNA of the CDR3: TGCGCCAGCAGCGGGGGAGGGGCAGATACGCAGTATTTT. Amino acid sequence: CASSGGGADTQYF. Drawing the rest from reference TRBV5-1 and TRBJ2-3, the complete variable domain is KAGVTQTPRYLIKTRGQQVTLSCSPISGHRSVSWYQQTPGQGLQFLFEYFSETQRNKGNFPGRFSGRQFSNSRSEMNVSTLELGDSALYLCASSGGGADTQYFGPGTRLTVL.

This chain links TRBV19 with TRBJ1-1, with 11 bases aligning to TRBD1. The CDR3 is 14 residues long. The germline gives CDR1 LNHDA, CDR2 SQIVND (reference sequence). The ends lost 6 bases at V and 6 bases at J; junction bases unmatched: 6. For the CDR3, the DNA is TGTGCCAGTAGACCGGGACAGGGGGTTTCTGAAGCTTTCTTT. It codes for CASRPGQGVSEAFF.

The V gene is TRBV20-1, the J gene TRBJ2-3, with a possible D match to TRBD1 (7 bases). Germline V gene sequence: CDR1 DFQATT, CDR2 SNEGSKA (reference sequence). This CDR3 has 15 residues. The V end lost 3 bases, the J end lost 4 bases, and 17 bases lay between the germline ends. DNA of the CDR3: TGCAGTGCTAGTAACACCAGGGGGGACGCAGATACGCAGTATTTT. Translating it yields CSASNTRGDADTQYF.

This clone was detected only once. This sequence joins TRBV5-4 and TRBJ2-7; a possible D gene is TRBD2 (5 bases). Germline lookup yields CDR1 SGHNT and CDR2 YYREEE (reference sequence). V lost 5 bases and J lost 7, with 19 bases in between. The CDR3 has 14 residues. CDR3 in DNA: TGTGCCAGCAGACTGGGTGGTCCTTCGGGGGAGCAGTACGTC. As protein: CASRLGGPSGEQYV.

This chain joins TRBV28 and TRBJ1-1, with D unresolved. V shed 3 bases and J shed 10 bases, with 9 bases lying between them. Looked up from germline, CDR1 is MDHEN and CDR2 is SYDVKM. The CDR3 sequence is 11 residues long. The CDR3 loop reads CASSFVSGAFF. The CDR3 nucleotides are TGTGCCAGCAGTTTTGTTTCCGGAGCTTTCTTT.

The chain uses TRBV5-6 and TRBJ1-1, with 7 bases fitting TRBD1. The CDR3 is 14 residues long. V lost 4 bases, J lost 1 base, and 4 bases stayed unmatched. CDR1 is SGHDT and CDR2 is YYEEEE in the germline V gene. The CDR3 protein is CASSQDRANTEAFF. DNA of the CDR3: TGTGCCAGCAGCCAAGACAGGGCGAACACTGAAGCTTTCTTT. The whole variable domain, remainder taken from reference TRBV5-6 and TRBJ1-1, is DAGVTQSPTHLIKTRGQQVTLRCSPKSGHDTVSWYQQALGQGPQFIFQYYEEEERQRGNFPDRFSGHQFPNYSSELNVNALLLGDSALYLCASSQDRANTEAFFGQGTRLTVV.

V is TRBV7-9 and J is TRBJ1-1; D perhaps matches TRBD1 (5 bases). V was cut by 5 bases and J by 0 bases, with 13 bases left in between. The CDR3 totals 15 residues. Per germline, CDR1 SEHNR and CDR2 FQNEAQ (reference sequence). CDR3 in DNA: TGTGCCAGCAGCCCCCAACAGGCGGTGAACACTGAAGCTTTCTTT. Translating it yields CASSPQQAVNTEAFF. Supplemented by reference TRBV7-9 and TRBJ1-1, the full variable domain reads DTGVSQNPRHKITKRGQNVTFRCDPISEHNRLYWYRQTLGQGPEFLTYFQNEAQLEKSRLLSDRFSAERPKGSFSTLEIQRTEQGDSAMYLCASSPQQAVNTEAFFGQGTRLTVV.

This chain links TRBV5-6 with TRBJ1-4; D is uncertain. V was clipped by 2 bases and J by 7 bases, with 9 bases between them. The germline V gene has CDR1 SGHDT and CDR2 YYEEEE. The CDR3 has 13 residues. The CDR3 here is CASSFAGGEKLFF. The CDR3 bases are TGTGCCAGCAGCTTTGCAGGAGGTGAAAAACTGTTTTTT.

The chain is built from TRBV4-1 and TRBJ1-4; 8 bases agree with TRBD1. The trim removed 3 bases at V and 5 bases at J, leaving 8 bases unmatched. Germline-derived CDR1 and CDR2 are MGHRA and YSYEKL. The CDR3 length is 16 residues. The CDR3 sequence is CASSQENRQGNEKLFF. In DNA, the CDR3 is TGCGCCAGCAGCCAGGAAAACCGACAGGGGAATGAAAAACTGTTTTTT.

The CDR3 here is CASSPRGTPRFGNTIYF. The CDR3 DNA follows: TGTGCCAGCAGCCCTCGGGGAACACCCCGCTTTGGAAACACCATATATTTT. The chain employs TRBV6-2 or TRBV6-3 and TRBJ1-3, with D unresolved. Germline V gene sequence: CDR1 MNHEY, CDR2 SVGEGT. The CDR3 totals 17 residues. V shed 6 bases and J shed 3 bases, with 21 bases lying between them.

V and J are TRBV14 and TRBJ2-3; D uncertain. The CDR3 runs 15 residues. Trimming took off 4 bases at V and 0 bases at J, with 11 bases between the two ends. Germline V CDR1 and CDR2: SGHDN, FVKESK. CDR3 bases: TGTGCCAGCAGCCCCATATTCGGTAGCACAGATACGCAGTATTTT. It encodes CASSPIFGSTDTQYF.